The 32 T cell receptor beta chains below were found in one sample sequenced in a study of blood T cell repertoires in COVID-19. Method: immunoSEQ multiplex PCR; TCRdb's copy keeps in-frame clones and lacks some. In the table there are 250,000 to 300,000 clones, roughly nine tenths of which are singletons. Sequencing input: PBMCs or T cells enriched from blood (not recorded which). These receptors came from a woman aged 55-69 years who had recovered from COVID-19.

The CDR3 loop reads CAWAIQGDQPQHF. As DNA, the CDR3 is TGTGCCTGGGCAATCCAGGGGGATCAGCCCCAGCATTTT. This rearrangement joins TRBV30 to TRBJ1-5, with 7 bases aligning to TRBD1. The CDR3 covers 13 residues. Germline V lookup: CDR1 GTSNPN, CDR2 SVGIG (reference sequence). V was pared by 5 bases and J by 5 bases, with 6 bases of the junction left unmatched.

This clone has only a few counts. The rearrangement uses TRBV5-1 and TRBJ2-3; 11 bases agree with TRBD2. The V gene's germline CDR1 is SGHRS and CDR2 YFSETQ. This CDR3 comprises 15 residues. V trimming: 2 bases; J trimming: 1 base; junction bases outside the gene matches: 0. The CDR3 nucleotides read TGCGCCAGCAGCTTTAGCGGGGGGGGCACAGATACGCAGTATTTT. Translating it yields CASSFSGGGTDTQYF.

V and J are TRBV29-1 and TRBJ2-1; 9 bases are a match to TRBD2. V gave up 6 bases and J gave up 9 bases; unmatched junction bases: 9. CDR3 length: 13 amino acids. Germline CDR1 and CDR2: SQVTM and ANQGSEA. The CDR3 here is CSVNSGRAGEQFF. As DNA, the CDR3 is TGCAGCGTGAATAGCGGGAGAGCGGGTGAGCAGTTCTTC.

This clone was counted once. This chain uses TRBV19 with TRBJ1-5; 8 positions match TRBD1. Trimming at V came to 7 bases and at J to 4 bases, leaving 9 bases not matched to a gene. The CDR3 extends over 15 amino acids. The germline CDR1 and CDR2 sequences are LNHDA and SQIVND (reference sequence). CDR3 residues: CASIQTTGENQPQHF. The CDR3 bases are TGTGCCAGTATCCAAACGACAGGGGAAAATCAGCCCCAGCATTTT.

The J gene is TRBJ2-5, the V gene TRBV7-9; no definite D call. There are 15 residues in the CDR3. Germline values: CDR1 SEHNR, CDR2 FQNEAQ (reference sequence). Trimming shortened V by 5 bases and J by 4 bases, and 17 bases separated the two germline ends. This CDR3 is CASSPGGLMGETQYF. The DNA of the CDR3 is TGTGCCAGCAGCCCCGGTGGGCTGATGGGAGAGACCCAGTACTTC.

The chain has TRBV19 and TRBJ2-1, with D maybe TRBD2 (6 bases). The CDR3 has 15 amino acids. Germline V gene lookup returns CDR1 LNHDA and CDR2 SQIVND (reference sequence). Trimming shortened V by 7 bases and J by 1 base, and 14 bases separated the two germline ends. The CDR3 DNA follows: TGTGCCAGTATGGAGGGAGGACCTTCCTACAATGAGCAGTTCTTC. Amino acids: CASMEGGPSYNEQFF.

V gene TRBV29-1 combines with J gene TRBJ2-7; 10 bases fit TRBD2. CDR3 length equals 12 residues. V trimming: 4 bases; J trimming: 4 bases; junction bases outside the gene matches: 1. Looked up from germline, CDR1 is SQVTM and CDR2 is ANQGSEA. CDR3: CSVGAGGYEQYF. The CDR3 DNA follows: TGCAGCGTTGGAGCGGGGGGGTACGAGCAGTACTTC.

This rearrangement joins TRBV3-1 (or the pseudogene TRBV3-2) to TRBJ2-5, with D unclear. Germline V gene lookup returns CDR1 LGHDT and CDR2 YNNKEL (reference sequence). This CDR3 contains 15 residues. V was shortened by 0 bases and J by 1 base, with 9 bases between the two germline ends. CDR3 DNA: TGTGCCAGCAGCCAAGAACTGACGGGCCAAGAGACCCAGTACTTC. Translating gives CASSQELTGQETQYF.

This rearrangement joins TRBV29-1 to TRBJ2-7; maybe TRBD1 (5 bases). The CDR3 is 13 residues long. The germline V and J ends were trimmed by 5 bases and 2 bases, with 13 bases remaining between them. Germline CDR1 reads SQVTM; CDR2 reads ANQGSEA. CDR3 DNA sequence: TGCAGCGTTTTTTGGGCAGGGACCTACGAGCAGTACTTC. It encodes CSVFWAGTYEQYF.

The CDR3 region has the DNA TGTGCCAGCAGCCGAACGGGGGGGTTGGCGTCTTGGAACATTGAGCAGTTCTTC. Protein product: CASSRTGGLASWNIEQFF. V gene TRBV7-8 combines with J gene TRBJ2-1, with 8 bases lining up with TRBD2. V shed 5 bases and J 9 bases; nucleotides not matched to a gene: 21. CDR3 size: 18 residues. The germline gives CDR1 SGHVS, CDR2 FQNEAQ.

The V gene is TRBV7-2, the J gene TRBJ1-5; D remains unclear. V was shortened by 0 bases and J by 4 bases, with 13 bases between the two germline ends. The germline CDR1 and CDR2 sequences are SGHTA and FQGNSA. This CDR3 spans 16 amino acids. The CDR3 region is CASSLASVSVNQPQHF. The CDR3, as DNA: TGTGCCAGCAGCTTAGCATCGGTGTCCGTGAATCAGCCCCAGCATTTT. The complete variable domain, with remaining parts taken from reference TRBV7-2 and TRBJ1-5, reads GAGVSQSPSNKVTEKGKDVELRCDPISGHTALYWYRQSLGQGLEFLIYFQGNSAPDKSGLPSDRFSAERTGGSVSTLTIQRTQQEDSAVYLCASSLASVSVNQPQHFGDGTRLSIL.

This sequence joins TRBV9 and TRBJ2-7, with TRBD2 matching 11 bases. This CDR3 is 17 amino acids long. Germline CDR1 reads SGDLS; CDR2 reads YYNGEE. Germline trimming cut 7 bases from V and 2 bases from J; bases unmatched to any gene: 14. CDR3 nucleotide sequence: TGTGCCAGCGGTGGGGGTAGCGGGAGGGTGGATCCCTACGAGCAGTACTTC. The encoded protein is CASGGGSGRVDPYEQYF. The full variable domain, in which reference TRBV9 and TRBJ2-7 provide the parts outside the CDR3, is DSGVTQTPKHLITATGQRVTLRCSPRSGDLSVYWYQQSLDQGLQFLIQYYNGEERAKGNILERFSAQQFPDLHSELNLSSLELGDSALYFCASGGGSGRVDPYEQYFGPGTRLTVT.

The V gene is TRBV2, the J gene TRBJ1-5; possible D gene TRBD1, 6 bases. CDR3 size: 16 residues. CDR1 is SNHLY, CDR2 FYNNEI, per germline. V was cut by 0 bases and J by 1 base, with 10 bases left in between. The CDR3 spells CASSEARGASNQPQHF. The CDR3 DNA reads as TGTGCCAGCAGTGAAGCGCGGGGGGCAAGCAATCAGCCCCAGCATTTT.

The chain carries TRBV6-4 and TRBJ2-7; 9 bases align to TRBD1. The CDR3 covers 14 residues. CDR1 and CDR2 from the germline V gene are MRHNA and SNTAGT. Trimming took 6 bases from V and 2 from J; bases not matched to a gene: 5. Here the CDR3 reads CASRWTGAAYEQYF. The CDR3 DNA is TGTGCCAGCAGGTGGACAGGGGCCGCCTACGAGCAGTACTTC.

Comments on this clone: The same CDR3 can be traced to other DNA sequences in this sample. The J gene is TRBJ2-7, the V gene TRBV11-3, with 14 bases that match TRBD2. The CDR3 runs 15 residues. V dropped 5 bases and J dropped 2; count of bases not matched to a gene: 2. Germline-derived CDR1 and CDR2 are SGHNT and YENEEA. The CDR3 DNA follows: TGTGCCAGCAGCGAGACTAGCGGGGGGGCCTACGAGCAGTACTTC. This sequence encodes CASSETSGGAYEQYF.

This sequence joins TRBV28 and TRBJ1-1; D is undetermined. Trimming took off 6 bases at V and 4 bases at J, with 12 bases between the two ends. Germline V gene data show CDR1 as MDHEN and CDR2 as SYDVKM. The CDR3 has 13 residues. The CDR3 region has the DNA TGTGCCAGCAGGGACGGGGTGGCCACTGAAGCTTTCTTT. Protein: CASRDGVATEAFF.

The rearrangement joins TRBV10-2 to TRBJ2-5, with 9 bases aligning to TRBD1. J lost 5 bases, V lost 11 bases, and 9 bases had no gene match. Per the germline V gene, CDR1 is WSHSY and CDR2 is SAAADI. This CDR3 comprises 13 residues. The DNA of the CDR3 is TGCGCCTCCGGCGGACAGGGGCGTGAGACCCAGTACTTC. This encodes CASGGQGRETQYF.

The chain carries TRBV19 and TRBJ2-1; perhaps TRBD1 as D (5 bases). Germline values: CDR1 LNHDA, CDR2 SQIVND (reference sequence). V lost 2 bases and J 0 bases, leaving 11 bases between the germline ends. The CDR3 is 16 residues long. CDR3 loop: CASSIRGDSSYNEQFF. The CDR3 DNA reads TGTGCCAGTAGTATAAGGGGCGATAGCTCCTACAATGAGCAGTTCTTC.

The chain carries TRBV14 and TRBJ2-1; 12 bases are shared with TRBD2. Trimming removed 4 bases from V and 12 bases from J; junction bases left unmatched: 13. The V gene's germline CDR1 is SGHDN and CDR2 FVKESK. This CDR3 region has 16 residues. The CDR3 DNA reads TGTGCCAGCAGCCCCTACTTGACTAGCGGGAGTCTAGGGCAGTTCTTC. Translating gives CASSPYLTSGSLGQFF.

The V gene is TRBV2, the J gene TRBJ1-4, with D hard to call. V shed 7 bases and J shed 6 bases, with 21 bases lying between them. From germline, CDR1 is SNHLY and CDR2 FYNNEI. The CDR3 length is 16 residues. CDR3 amino acids: CASKFQRQNLYEKLFF. The CDR3 coding sequence is TGTGCCAGCAAATTTCAGCGTCAGAACCTTTATGAAAAACTGTTTTTT.

The chain links TRBV27 to TRBJ2-3; 8 positions match TRBD2. Trimming took 1 base from V and 3 from J; bases not matched to a gene: 3. The germline V gene has CDR1 MNHEY and CDR2 SMNVEV (reference sequence). The CDR3 is 15 residues long. CDR3 DNA sequence: TGTGCCAGCAGTTTATGGCGGGGGGAAACAGATACGCAGTATTTT. It encodes CASSLWRGETDTQYF.

The rearrangement joins TRBV30 to TRBJ1-1; TRBD1 agrees at 10 bases. This CDR3 spans 13 amino acids. The germline V gene has CDR1 GTSNPN and CDR2 SVGIG (reference sequence). J gave up 6 bases and V 3 bases, and 4 bases lay outside the gene matches. The CDR3 bases are TGTGCCTGGAGAGGACAGGGGGAGGCTGAAGCTTTCTTT. It specifies CAWRGQGEAEAFF.

The J gene is TRBJ2-3, the V gene TRBV5-1; 8 nucleotides align to TRBD2. The CDR3 consists of 13 residues. Germline CDR1 SGHRS, CDR2 YFSETQ. V was clipped by 8 bases and J by 3 bases; unmatched bases: 5. The CDR3 region has the DNA TGCGCCAGTTTTAGCGGGAATACAGATACGCAGTATTTT. Translation gives CASFSGNTDTQYF.

A remark on this clone: Distinct nucleotide sequences in the sample also encode this CDR3. This CDR3 reads CASSFGSGNQETQYF. The CDR3 DNA sequence: TGCGCCAGCAGCTTCGGTAGCGGTAACCAAGAGACCCAGTACTTC. The rearrangement links TRBV5-1 to TRBJ2-5; D possibly corresponds to TRBD2 (6 bases). The CDR3 has 15 amino acids. Per germline, CDR1 SGHRS and CDR2 YFSETQ. Trimming cost V 2 bases and J 0 bases, with 11 bases left between them. The full variable domain, in which reference TRBV5-1 and TRBJ2-5 provide the parts outside the CDR3, is KAGVTQTPRYLIKTRGQQVTLSCSPISGHRSVSWYQQTPGQGLQFLFEYFSETQRNKGNFPGRFSGRQFSNSRSEMNVSTLELGDSALYLCASSFGSGNQETQYFGPGTRLLVL.

V usage is TRBV11-2 and J usage is TRBJ2-5; 15 nucleotides agree with TRBD2. The V and J ends lost 6 bases and 2 bases, in that order; junction bases with no gene match: 13. CDR1 SGHAT and CDR2 FQNNGV come from the germline V gene. This CDR3 is built from 19 residues. The CDR3 sequence: CASRSFGLAGGPEQETQYF. CDR3 sequence (DNA): TGTGCCAGCAGATCATTCGGACTAGCGGGGGGGCCCGAGCAAGAGACCCAGTACTTC.

The chain carries TRBV5-4 and TRBJ2-7, with 7 bases fitting TRBD1. From germline, CDR1 is SGHNT and CDR2 YYREEE (reference sequence). CDR3 length: 14 amino acids. The trim removed 4 bases at V and 11 bases at J, leaving 15 bases unmatched. This CDR3 is CASSLTGQQWEEYF. Written as DNA, the CDR3 is TGTGCCAGCAGCCTCACGGGACAGCAATGGGAAGAGTACTTC.

The V call is TRBV9, the J call TRBJ2-2; possibly TRBD2 for D (5 bases). The CDR3 has 15 amino acids. V was cut by 2 bases and J by 5 bases, with 13 bases left in between. The germline V gene encodes CDR1 SGDLS and CDR2 YYNGEE. The CDR3 sequence is CASSVTGSGTGELFF. The CDR3 region has the DNA TGTGCCAGCAGCGTCACGGGGAGTGGGACCGGGGAGCTGTTTTTT.

CDR3 bases: TGTGCCAGCAGCACCGGGACAGGCCGCTCTGGAAACACCATATATTTT. Its protein product is CASSTGTGRSGNTIYF. The chain links TRBV9 to TRBJ1-3; 8 bases map to TRBD1. The CDR3 sequence is 16 residues long. The J segment lost 0 bases and the V segment lost 4 bases, leaving 6 bases of the junction unmatched. In germline, CDR1 is SGDLS, CDR2 YYNGEE. The whole variable domain, remainder taken from reference TRBV9 and TRBJ1-3, is DSGVTQTPKHLITATGQRVTLRCSPRSGDLSVYWYQQSLDQGLQFLIQYYNGEERAKGNILERFSAQQFPDLHSELNLSSLELGDSALYFCASSTGTGRSGNTIYFGEGSWLTVV.

The rearrangement joins TRBV19 to TRBJ2-1, with 8 bases identical to TRBD2. With V trimmed by 9 bases and J by 6 bases, 13 bases remained unmatched. Germline V lookup: CDR1 LNHDA, CDR2 SQIVND (reference sequence). The CDR3 runs to 15 residues. CDR3 sequence reads: CASSPPGLGINEQFF. The CDR3 nucleotides are TGTGCCAGCTCCCCTCCGGGACTAGGGATCAATGAGCAGTTCTTC.

The V call is TRBV7-3, the J call TRBJ1-1, with 9 nucleotides matching TRBD1. Germline CDR1 and CDR2: SGHTA and FQGTGA. Trimming cost V 5 bases and J 0 bases; bases outside gene matches: 7. This CDR3 spans 16 amino acids. CDR3 nucleotides: TGTGCCAGCAGCCTCGAACAGGGGGCCGTGAACACTGAAGCTTTCTTT. Translating gives CASSLEQGAVNTEAFF.

J is TRBJ2-3 and V is TRBV5-1; 10 nucleotides line up with TRBD2. The germline V gene has CDR1 SGHRS and CDR2 YFSETQ. The CDR3 contains 16 residues. J was trimmed by 1 base and V by 0 bases; bases with no gene match: 2. The CDR3 protein is CASSLERGGGTDTQYF. The CDR3 DNA sequence: TGCGCCAGCAGCTTGGAGCGGGGGGGCGGCACAGATACGCAGTATTTT.

A single count supports this clone. This rearrangement joins TRBV10-3 to TRBJ1-2, with D possibly being TRBD1 (5 bases). Germline V gives CDR1 ENHRY, CDR2 SYGVKD. This CDR3 is built from 13 residues. V was shortened by 6 bases and J by 11 bases, with 19 bases between the two germline ends. The CDR3 nucleotides read TGTGCCATCAGCGACAGTGGATCGGCGAAGTACACCTTC. It translates to CAISDSGSAKYTF.